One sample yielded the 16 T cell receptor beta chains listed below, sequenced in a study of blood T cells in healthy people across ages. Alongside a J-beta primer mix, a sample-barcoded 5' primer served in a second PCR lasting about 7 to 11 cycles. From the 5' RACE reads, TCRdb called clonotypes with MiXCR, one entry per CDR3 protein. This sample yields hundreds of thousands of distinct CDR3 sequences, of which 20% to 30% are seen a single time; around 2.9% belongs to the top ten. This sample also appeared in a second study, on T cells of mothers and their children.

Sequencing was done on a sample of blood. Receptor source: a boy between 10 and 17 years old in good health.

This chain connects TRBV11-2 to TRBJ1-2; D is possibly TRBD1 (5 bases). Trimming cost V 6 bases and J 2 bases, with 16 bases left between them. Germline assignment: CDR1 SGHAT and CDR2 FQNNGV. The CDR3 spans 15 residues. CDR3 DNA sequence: TGTGCCAGCAGTTACCTAAGAGGGGTCAACTATGGCTACACCTTC. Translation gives CASSYLRGVNYGYTF. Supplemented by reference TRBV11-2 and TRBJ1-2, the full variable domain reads EAGVAQSPRYKIIEKRQSVAFWCNPISGHATLYWYQQILGQGPKLLIQFQNNGVVDDSQLPKDRFSAERLKGVDSTLKIQPAKLEDSAVYLCASSYLRGVNYGYTFGSGTRLTVV.

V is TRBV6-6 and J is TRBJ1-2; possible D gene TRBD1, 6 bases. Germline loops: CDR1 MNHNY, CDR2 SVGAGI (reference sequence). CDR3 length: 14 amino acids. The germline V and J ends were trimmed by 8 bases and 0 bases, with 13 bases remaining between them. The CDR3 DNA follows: TGTGCCAGCGGCCAGGACAGAGCTAACTATGGCTACACCTTC. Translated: CASGQDRANYGYTF.

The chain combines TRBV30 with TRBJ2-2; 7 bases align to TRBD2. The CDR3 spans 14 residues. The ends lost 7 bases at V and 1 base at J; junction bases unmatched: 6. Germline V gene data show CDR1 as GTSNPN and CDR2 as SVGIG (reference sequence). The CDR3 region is CALAAGVNTGELFF. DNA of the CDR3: TGTGCCTTAGCGGCGGGGGTGAACACCGGGGAGCTGTTTTTT.

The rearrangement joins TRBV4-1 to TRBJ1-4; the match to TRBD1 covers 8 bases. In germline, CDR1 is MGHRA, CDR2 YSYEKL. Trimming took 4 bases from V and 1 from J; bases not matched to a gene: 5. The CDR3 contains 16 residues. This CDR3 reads CASSPRRGLTNEKLFF. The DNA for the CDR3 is TGCGCCAGCAGCCCGCGCAGGGGGCTAACTAATGAAAAACTGTTTTTT.

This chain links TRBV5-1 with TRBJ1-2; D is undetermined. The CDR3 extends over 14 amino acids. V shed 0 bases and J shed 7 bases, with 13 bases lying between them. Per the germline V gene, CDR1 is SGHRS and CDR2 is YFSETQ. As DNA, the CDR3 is TGCGCCAGCAGCTTGGATCGGTACCTAGGTGGCTACACCTTC. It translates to CASSLDRYLGGYTF. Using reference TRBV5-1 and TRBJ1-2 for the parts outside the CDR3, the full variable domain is KAGVTQTPRYLIKTRGQQVTLSCSPISGHRSVSWYQQTPGQGLQFLFEYFSETQRNKGNFPGRFSGRQFSNSRSEMNVSTLELGDSALYLCASSLDRYLGGYTFGSGTRLTVV.

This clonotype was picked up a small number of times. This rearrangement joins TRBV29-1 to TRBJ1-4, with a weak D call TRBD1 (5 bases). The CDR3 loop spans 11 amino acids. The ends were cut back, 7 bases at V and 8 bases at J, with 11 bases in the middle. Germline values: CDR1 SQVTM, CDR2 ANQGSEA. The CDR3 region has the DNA TGCAGCGCTTTGGGGGGAGAAAAACTGTTTTTT. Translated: CSALGGEKLFF.

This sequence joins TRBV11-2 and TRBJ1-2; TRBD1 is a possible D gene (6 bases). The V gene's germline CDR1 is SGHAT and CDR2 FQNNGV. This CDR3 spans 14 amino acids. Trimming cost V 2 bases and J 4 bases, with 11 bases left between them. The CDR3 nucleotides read TGTGCCAGCAGCTTATTCGGAGGGGGCTATGGCTACACCTTC. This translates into CASSLFGGGYGYTF.

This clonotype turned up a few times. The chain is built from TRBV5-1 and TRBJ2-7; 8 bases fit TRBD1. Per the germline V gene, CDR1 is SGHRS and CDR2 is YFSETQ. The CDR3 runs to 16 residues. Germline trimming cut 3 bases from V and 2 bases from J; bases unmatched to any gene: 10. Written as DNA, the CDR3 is TGCGCCAGCAGCTGGGGGACAGGCCTACCAACCTACGAGCAGTACTTC. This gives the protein CASSWGTGLPTYEQYF.

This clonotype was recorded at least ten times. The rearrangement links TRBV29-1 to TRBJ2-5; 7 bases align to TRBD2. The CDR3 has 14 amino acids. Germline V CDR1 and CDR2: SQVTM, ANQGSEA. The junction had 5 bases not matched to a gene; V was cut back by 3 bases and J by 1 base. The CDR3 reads CSVENSGGQETQYF. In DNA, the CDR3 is TGCAGCGTTGAGAATTCGGGGGGCCAAGAGACCCAGTACTTC.

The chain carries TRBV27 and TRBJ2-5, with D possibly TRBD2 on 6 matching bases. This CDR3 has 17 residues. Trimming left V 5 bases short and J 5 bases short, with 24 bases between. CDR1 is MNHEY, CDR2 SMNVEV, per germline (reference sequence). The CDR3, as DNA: TGTGCCAGCAGTCCAATAGACCGGGACGGGGGTGCTGAGACCCAGTACTTC. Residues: CASSPIDRDGGAETQYF.

The CDR3 DNA reads as TGTGCCAGCAGCTCGACGGTAATGAACACTGAAGCTTTCTTT. The encoded protein is CASSSTVMNTEAFF. The chain carries TRBV2 and TRBJ1-1; D remains ambiguous. V lost 6 bases and J 0 bases, leaving 11 bases between the germline ends. The V gene's germline CDR1 is SNHLY and CDR2 FYNNEI. The CDR3 consists of 14 residues.

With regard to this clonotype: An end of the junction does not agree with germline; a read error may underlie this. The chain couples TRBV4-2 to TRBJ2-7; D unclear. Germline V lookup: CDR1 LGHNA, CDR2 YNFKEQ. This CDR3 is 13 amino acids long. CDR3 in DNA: TGTGCCAGCAGCCAAGATTTGACCCTCGAGCAGTGCTTC. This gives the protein CASSQDLTLEQCF.

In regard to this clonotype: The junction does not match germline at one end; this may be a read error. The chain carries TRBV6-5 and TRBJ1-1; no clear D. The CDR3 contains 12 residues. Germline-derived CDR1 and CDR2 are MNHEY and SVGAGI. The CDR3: CTSSVAGTEAFF. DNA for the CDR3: TGTACCAGCAGTGTGGCGGGAACTGAAGCTTTCTTT.

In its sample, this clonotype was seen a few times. For the CDR3, the DNA is TGTGCCATCAGTGGGAAGGGGATCGGTGAGCAGTTCTTC. Protein product: CAISGKGIGEQFF. This chain links TRBV10-3 with TRBJ2-1; D might be TRBD1 (5 bases). The germline CDR1 and CDR2 sequences are ENHRY and SYGVKD. V was clipped by 4 bases and J by 9 bases, with 13 bases between them. The CDR3 contains 13 residues.

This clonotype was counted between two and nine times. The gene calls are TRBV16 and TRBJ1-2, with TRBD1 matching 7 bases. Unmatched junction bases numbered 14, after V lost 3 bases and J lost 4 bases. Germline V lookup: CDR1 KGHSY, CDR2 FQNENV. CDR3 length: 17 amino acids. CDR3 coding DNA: TGTGCCAGCAGCCACCAAACCGTCCATGAGGGGGCCTATGGCTACACCTTC. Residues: CASSHQTVHEGAYGYTF.

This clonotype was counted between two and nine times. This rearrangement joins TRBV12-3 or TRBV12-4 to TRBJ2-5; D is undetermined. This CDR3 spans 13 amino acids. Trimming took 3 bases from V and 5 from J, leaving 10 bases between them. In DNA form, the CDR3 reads TGTGCCAGCAGTTTTGTGGGCAGGGAGACCCAGTACTTC. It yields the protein CASSFVGRETQYF.